These T cell receptor beta chains were read from a single sample in a study of blood T cell repertoires in COVID-19. TCRdb's copy holds only in-frame clones and misses some; the assay was immunoSEQ multiplex PCR. The sample records hundreds of thousands of clones, 85% to 90% being singletons. Sequencing was carried out using peripheral blood. These receptors came from a man in his 70s with acute or convalescent COVID-19. The CDR3 runs from the conserved cysteine through the conserved F or W. The D gene is left open where the match is weak. Part of the rows lack a size; the others show once, few, many or a class for expanded clones.

d_call	v_call	clone_size	j_call	cdr3_aa	cdr3_nt
.	TRBV20-1	once	TRBJ1-5	CSASRGGANQPQHF	TGCAGTGCTAGTAGGGGCGGCGCCAATCAGCCCCAGCATTTT
.	TRBV28	.	TRBJ2-7	CASSSEPGGRYEQYF	TGTGCCAGCAGTTCGGAGCCCGGAGGGAGGTACGAGCAGTACTTC
TRBD2	TRBV25-1	.	TRBJ2-7	CASSPGLARYEQYF	TGTGCCAGCAGCCCGGGACTAGCGCGCTACGAGCAGTACTTC
TRBD1	TRBV7-3	.	TRBJ1-1	CASSSRGLTEAFF	TGTGCCAGCAGCTCCAGGGGGCTAACTGAAGCTTTCTTT
.	TRBV4-2	.	TRBJ1-4	CASSAGATGIQNEKLFF	TGTGCCAGCAGCGCGGGGGCTACCGGGATTCAAAACGAAAAACTGTTTTTT
.	TRBV4-3	.	TRBJ2-5	CASSQDGRSGGYQETQYF	TGCGCCAGCAGCCAAGATGGTAGGAGCGGAGGGTACCAAGAGACCCAGTACTTC
.	TRBV28	few	TRBJ1-2	CASSHLAGYTF	TGTGCCAGCAGTCATCTTGCGGGCTACACCTTC
.	TRBV5-4	once	TRBJ1-5	CASSLDAGQPQHF	TGTGCCAGCAGCTTGGACGCCGGTCAGCCCCAGCATTTT
TRBD2	TRBV7-2	.	TRBJ2-5	CASSFVAGEGETQYF	TGTGCCAGCAGCTTTGTAGCGGGAGAAGGAGAGACCCAGTACTTC
TRBD1	TRBV7-2	.	TRBJ2-1	CASSSTGASYNEQFF	TGTGCCAGCAGCTCGACAGGGGCCTCCTACAATGAGCAGTTCTTC
.	TRBV28	once	TRBJ1-2	CASSQGGRDYGYTF	TGTGCCAGCAGCCAAGGGGGACGGGACTATGGCTACACCTTC
.	TRBV29-1	.	TRBJ2-3	CSVATGSTDTQYF	TGCAGCGTTGCTACAGGGAGCACAGATACGCAGTATTTT
.	TRBV6-2/TRBV6-3	few	TRBJ2-1	CASSLAAASYNEQFF	TGTGCCAGCAGTTTAGCGGCCGCATCCTACAATGAGCAGTTCTTC
TRBD1	TRBV10-3	.	TRBJ1-1	CATGQGMNTEAFF	TGTGCCACGGGACAGGGGATGAACACTGAAGCTTTCTTT
TRBD1	TRBV2	.	TRBJ1-6	CASTRDRGSPLHF	TGTGCCAGCACAAGGGACAGGGGATCACCCCTCCACTTT
.	TRBV4-2	.	TRBJ1-2	CASSQASVNYGYTF	TGTGCCAGCAGCCAAGCCTCAGTTAACTATGGCTACACCTTC
.	TRBV30	.	TRBJ1-1	CAWTPPGTMNTEAFF	TGTGCCTGGACACCGCCGGGGACAATGAACACTGAAGCTTTCTTT
TRBD1	TRBV16	once	TRBJ1-2	CASSQLSTGDPYTF	TGTGCCAGCAGCCAATTATCGACAGGGGACCCCTACACCTTC
TRBD2	TRBV27	.	TRBJ2-7	CASSLGSGRGHEQYF	TGTGCCAGCAGTTTAGGTAGCGGGAGAGGCCACGAGCAGTACTTC
TRBD2	TRBV10-3	.	TRBJ2-7	CATLGGYEQYF	TGTGCCACCCTCGGGGGGTACGAGCAGTACTTC
.	TRBV7-2	.	TRBJ1-1	CASSLHRGAFF	TGTGCCAGCAGCCTCCATAGAGGGGCTTTCTTT
TRBD1	TRBV5-1	.	TRBJ1-6	CASSLTGDPLHF	TGCGCCAGCAGCCTAACAGGGGACCCCCTCCACTTT
TRBD1	TRBV7-9	.	TRBJ1-5	CASSPDRVPLNQPQHF	TGTGCCAGCAGCCCCGACAGGGTCCCCCTCAATCAGCCCCAGCATTTT
TRBD2	TRBV5-8	.	TRBJ2-5	CASSLGLGGAGETQYF	TGTGCCAGCAGCTTGGGACTCGGGGGGGCCGGAGAGACCCAGTACTTC
.	TRBV19	.	TRBJ1-5	CASSLAREDQPQHF	TGTGCCAGTAGCCTGGCGAGAGAGGATCAGCCCCAGCATTTT
.	TRBV5-4	.	TRBJ2-3	CASSPPRTRSTDTQYF	TGTGCCAGCAGCCCTCCCCGGACACGTAGCACAGATACGCAGTATTTT
TRBD1	TRBV5-4	.	TRBJ2-7	CASSSGRQGFYEQYF	TGTGCCAGCAGCTCCGGGAGACAGGGGTTCTACGAGCAGTACTTC
.	TRBV11-2	few	TRBJ1-2	CASSPLGGGNYGYTF	TGTGCCAGCAGCCCCTTGGGTGGGGGCAACTATGGCTACACCTTC
.	TRBV11-2	.	TRBJ1-2	CASSPGQGNYGYTF	TGTGCCAGCAGCCCCGGTCAGGGGAACTATGGCTACACCTTC
.	TRBV6-5	.	TRBJ2-5	CASSYSRNQETQYF	TGTGCCAGCAGTTATTCCAGAAACCAAGAGACCCAGTACTTC
.	TRBV28	.	TRBJ1-3	CASSPPLPVNTIYF	TGTGCCAGCAGTCCCCCCCTTCCAGTAAACACCATATATTTT
.	TRBV5-8	.	TRBJ2-3	CASSPGWGGPRSTDTQYF	TGTGCCAGCAGCCCAGGTTGGGGGGGCCCTCGTAGCACAGATACGCAGTATTTT
TRBD2	TRBV3-1/TRBV3-2	once	TRBJ2-1	CASSPGTSGRYEQFF	TGTGCCAGCAGCCCCGGGACTAGCGGGAGGTATGAGCAGTTCTTC
.	TRBV7-2	.	TRBJ1-2	CAIPGDVTYGYTF	TGTGCCATCCCGGGTGACGTTACTTATGGCTACACCTTC
TRBD1	TRBV2	.	TRBJ1-6	CASNRGQGAFNSPLHF	TGTGCCAGCAACCGCGGACAGGGGGCTTTTAATTCACCCCTCCACTTT
TRBD1	TRBV15	.	TRBJ1-5	CATSRELGQTYSNQPQHF	TGTGCCACCAGCAGAGAGTTGGGACAGACCTATAGCAATCAGCCCCAGCATTTT
TRBD1	TRBV28	.	TRBJ1-1	CASRTGTPYAPNTEAFF	TGTGCCAGCCGGACAGGGACTCCCTACGCCCCGAACACTGAAGCTTTCTTT
TRBD1	TRBV5-5	.	TRBJ1-4	CASSLYSGGNEKLFF	TGTGCCAGCAGCTTGTATTCAGGGGGGAATGAAAAACTGTTTTTT
.	TRBV11-2	.	TRBJ2-6	CASSLGPGANVLTF	TGTGCCAGCAGCTTAGGGCCGGGGGCCAACGTCCTGACTTTC
TRBD1	TRBV13	.	TRBJ2-3	CASSPGQGAQGDTQYF	TGTGCCAGCAGTCCGGGACAGGGGGCGCAAGGAGATACGCAGTATTTT
TRBD2	TRBV18	.	TRBJ2-5	CASSASTSGQQVGETQYF	TGTGCCAGCTCAGCCTCGACTAGCGGGCAACAGGTGGGCGAGACCCAGTACTTC
.	TRBV6-6	.	TRBJ2-5	CASSYLTEQETQYF	TGTGCCAGCAGTTACCTCACAGAACAAGAGACCCAGTACTTC
.	TRBV7-8	once	TRBJ2-7	CASSPLSYEQYF	TGTGCCAGCAGCCCCCTCTCCTACGAGCAGTACTTC
.	TRBV10-3	.	TRBJ1-1	CAIMSTGSRAFF	TGTGCCATCATGTCCACAGGGTCGCGGGCTTTCTTT
TRBD1	TRBV6-5	.	TRBJ2-5	CAAGTGRQETQYF	TGTGCCGCAGGGACAGGCCGCCAAGAGACCCAGTACTTC
TRBD1	TRBV5-1	.	TRBJ2-2	CASSRTGVNSGELFF	TGCGCCAGCAGCAGGACAGGGGTTAATTCCGGGGAGCTGTTTTTT
TRBD2	TRBV4-2	.	TRBJ2-3	CASSQRAGNRADTQYF	TGTGCCAGCAGCCAAAGAGCGGGAAATCGGGCAGATACGCAGTATTTT
TRBD2	TRBV4-2	.	TRBJ2-5	CASSQEPGGGETQYF	TGTGCCAGCAGCCAAGAGCCGGGAGGAGGCGAGACCCAGTACTTC
.	TRBV7-2	.	TRBJ2-3	CASSSYRGGGSADTQYF	TGTGCCAGCAGCTCGTACAGGGGAGGTGGTTCAGCAGATACGCAGTATTTT
.	TRBV20-1	few	TRBJ1-5	CSASSNRRDQPQHF	TGCAGTGCTAGTTCGAACAGGAGAGATCAGCCCCAGCATTTT
.	TRBV28	.	TRBJ1-6	CASSRGIYNSPLHF	TGTGCCAGCAGTCGGGGGATTTATAATTCACCCCTCCACTTT
TRBD1	TRBV19	few	TRBJ2-7	CASSIATGGTYEQYF	TGTGCCAGTAGTATTGCGACAGGGGGCACCTACGAGCAGTACTTC
TRBD2	TRBV4-3	.	TRBJ2-1	CASSWRELGEQFF	TGCGCCAGCAGCTGGCGGGAGCTGGGTGAGCAGTTCTTC
.	TRBV18	.	TRBJ2-7	CASSPSHSLSSYEQYF	TGTGCCAGCTCACCGTCCCACTCCCTGAGCTCCTACGAGCAGTACTTC
.	TRBV29-1	.	TRBJ2-3	CSVARGSDTQYF	TGCAGCGTGGCCAGGGGATCAGATACGCAGTATTTT
.	TRBV4-3	once	TRBJ2-5	CASSRDGQRQETQYF	TGCGCCAGCAGCCGCGATGGACAGCGGCAAGAGACCCAGTACTTC
TRBD1	TRBV7-8	once	TRBJ1-6	CASSASTGVDSPLHF	TGTGCCAGCAGCGCCTCGACAGGGGTAGATTCACCCCTCCACTTT
.	TRBV28	.	TRBJ2-7	CASRDAGRSSYEQYF	TGTGCCAGCAGGGATGCGGGACGGTCCTCCTACGAGCAGTACTTC